This note documents a single T cell receptor beta chain sequence. The record originates from a study of control samples from healthy donors and cancer patients. Profiling relied on immunoSEQ multiplex PCR, and the TCRdb table lists in-frame clones only, not all of them. The sample shows around 190,000 clones, 90% of them seen only once. This CDR3 has 15 residues. Unmatched junction bases numbered 8, after V lost 6 bases and J lost 2 bases. Germline V CDR1 and CDR2: SNHLY, FYNNEI. The chain carries TRBV2 and TRBJ2-7; 9 positions agree with TRBD1. The receptor's source is a woman aged 45-60 years in good health. The sample was blood. Written as DNA, the CDR3 is TGTGCCAGCAGGGGACAGGGTCTCATAGCCTACGAGCAGTACTTC. It specifies CASRGQGLIAYEQYF.